This T cell receptor (beta chain) was sequenced during a study of identical twins. The CDR3 is made up of 15 amino acids. Template switching created a universal primer site, and the cDNA included unique molecular identifiers. TCRdb re-analysed the 5' RACE reads in MiXCR, keeping a single row per CDR3 protein. Of roughly 1.6 million distinct CDR3 sequences detected, 25% to 35% appear once; the ten largest clones hold around 0.25%. All donors were healthy, and all were Caucasian. Findings and caveats of the study: The more abundant beta clonotypes in cord blood had fewer insertions, and memory repertoires did not show this.

With respect to this clonotype: The antigen remains unidentified.

The source is a newborn girl in good health. J is TRBJ1-6 and V is TRBV21-1; the D call of TRBD1 is as the table states it, not checked on the DNA. TRBV21-1 is a pseudogene. What was sequenced was cord blood. The DNA of the CDR3 is TGTGCCAGCAGCAAAAAAGACAGGGGGCGTTCACCCCTCCACTTT. Translation gives CASSKKDRGRSPLHF.